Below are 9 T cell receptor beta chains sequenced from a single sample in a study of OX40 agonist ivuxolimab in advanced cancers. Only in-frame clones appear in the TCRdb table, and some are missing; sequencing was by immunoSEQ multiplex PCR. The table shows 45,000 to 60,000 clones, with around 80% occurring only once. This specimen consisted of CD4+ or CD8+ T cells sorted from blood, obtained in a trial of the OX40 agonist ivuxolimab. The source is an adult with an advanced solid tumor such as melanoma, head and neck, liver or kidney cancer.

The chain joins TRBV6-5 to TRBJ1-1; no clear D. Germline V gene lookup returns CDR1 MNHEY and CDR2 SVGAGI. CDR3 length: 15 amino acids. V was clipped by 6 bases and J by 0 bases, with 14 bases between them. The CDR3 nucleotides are TGTGCCAGCAGCCAGGACCCGCGGATGAACACTGAAGCTTTCTTT. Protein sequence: CASSQDPRMNTEAFF.

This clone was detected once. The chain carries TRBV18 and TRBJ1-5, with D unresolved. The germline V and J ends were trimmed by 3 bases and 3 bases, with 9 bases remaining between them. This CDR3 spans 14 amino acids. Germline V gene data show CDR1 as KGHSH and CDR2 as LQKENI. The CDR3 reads CASSPQELNQPQHF. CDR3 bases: TGTGCCAGCTCACCCCAGGAGCTCAATCAGCCCCAGCATTTT.

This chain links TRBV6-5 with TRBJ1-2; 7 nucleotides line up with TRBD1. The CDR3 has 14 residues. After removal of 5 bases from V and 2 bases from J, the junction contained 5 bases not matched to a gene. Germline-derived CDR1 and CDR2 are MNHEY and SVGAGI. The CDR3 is CASSPDRENYGYTF. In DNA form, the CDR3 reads TGTGCCAGCAGTCCCGACAGGGAAAACTATGGCTACACCTTC.

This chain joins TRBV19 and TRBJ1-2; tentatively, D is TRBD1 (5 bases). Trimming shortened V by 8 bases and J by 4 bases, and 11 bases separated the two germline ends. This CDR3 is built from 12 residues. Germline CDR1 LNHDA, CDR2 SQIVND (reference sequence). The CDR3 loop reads CASVTGSYGYTF. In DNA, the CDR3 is TGTGCCAGTGTTACAGGATCCTATGGCTACACCTTC. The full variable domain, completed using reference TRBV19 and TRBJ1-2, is DGGITQSPKYLFRKEGQNVTLSCEQNLNHDAMYWYRQDPGQGLRLIYYSQIVNDFQKGDIAEGYSVSREKKESFPLTVTSAQKNPTAFYLCASVTGSYGYTFGSGTRLTVV.

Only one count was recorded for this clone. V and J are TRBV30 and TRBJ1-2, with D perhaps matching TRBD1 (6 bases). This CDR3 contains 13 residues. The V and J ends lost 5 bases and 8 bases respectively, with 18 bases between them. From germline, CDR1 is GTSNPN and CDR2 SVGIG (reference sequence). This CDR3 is CAWSLQGAVGYTF. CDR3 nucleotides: TGTGCCTGGTCGTTACAGGGAGCGGTGGGCTACACCTTC.

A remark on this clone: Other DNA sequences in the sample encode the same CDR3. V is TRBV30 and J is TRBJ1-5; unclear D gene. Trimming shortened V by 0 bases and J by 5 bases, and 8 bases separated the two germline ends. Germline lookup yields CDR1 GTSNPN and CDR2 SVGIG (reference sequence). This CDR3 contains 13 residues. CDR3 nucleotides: TGTGCCTGGAGTGTACAAGGTTATCAGCCCCAGCATTTT. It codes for CAWSVQGYQPQHF.

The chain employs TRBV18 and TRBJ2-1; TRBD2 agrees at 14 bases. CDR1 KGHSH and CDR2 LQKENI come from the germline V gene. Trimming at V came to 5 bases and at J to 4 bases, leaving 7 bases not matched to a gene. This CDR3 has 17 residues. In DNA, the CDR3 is TGTGCCAGCTCAATGACTAGCGGGAGGGCATCGTACAATGAGCAGTTCTTC. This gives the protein CASSMTSGRASYNEQFF.

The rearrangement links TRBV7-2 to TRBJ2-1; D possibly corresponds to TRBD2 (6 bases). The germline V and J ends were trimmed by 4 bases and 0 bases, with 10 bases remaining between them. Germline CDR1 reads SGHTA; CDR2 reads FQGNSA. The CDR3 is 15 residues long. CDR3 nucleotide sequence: TGTGCCAGCAGCTCAAGGCGGGGCTCCTACAATGAGCAGTTCTTC. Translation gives CASSSRRGSYNEQFF.

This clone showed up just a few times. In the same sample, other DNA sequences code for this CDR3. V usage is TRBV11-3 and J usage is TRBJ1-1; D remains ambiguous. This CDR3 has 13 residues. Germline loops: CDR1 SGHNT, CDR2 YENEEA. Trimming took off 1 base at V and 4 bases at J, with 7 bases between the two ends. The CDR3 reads CASSLGEGTEAFF. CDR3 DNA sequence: TGTGCCAGCAGCTTAGGGGAAGGCACTGAAGCTTTCTTT.